Below are 25 T cell receptor beta chains sequenced from a single sample in a study of blood T cell repertoires in COVID-19. The assay was immunoSEQ multiplex PCR, and TCRdb's table has in-frame clones only and misses some. The sample includes about 210,000 clones, 70% to 90% seen only once; the top ten take 4.5% to 5.5%. The specimen was PBMCs or T cells enriched from blood (not recorded which). The receptor source for this set is a young woman who had been exposed to COVID-19.

This chain joins TRBV2 and TRBJ2-3; 11 bases align to TRBD2. J was trimmed by 3 bases and V by 7 bases; bases with no gene match: 3. CDR3 length equals 14 residues. Germline assignment: CDR1 SNHLY and CDR2 FYNNEI. The CDR3 coding sequence is TGTGCCAGCATGGGACTAGCGGAGACAGATACGCAGTATTTT. This codes for CASMGLAETDTQYF.

This chain links TRBV27 with TRBJ1-2; D is perhaps TRBD1 (5 bases). The CDR3 extends over 15 amino acids. The germline CDR1 and CDR2 sequences are MNHEY and SMNVEV (reference sequence). V lost 5 bases and J lost 1, with 14 bases in between. The CDR3 coding sequence is TGTGCCAGCAGTCCCCTCGGGGGGGTTAACTATGGCTACACCTTC. Translating gives CASSPLGGVNYGYTF.

CDR3 DNA: TGTGCCTGGAGTGTCGACAGGTTTCGTGAAAAACTGTTTTTT. Encoded protein: CAWSVDRFREKLFF. The V call is TRBV30, the J call TRBJ1-4, with D tentatively TRBD1 (6 bases). CDR3 length equals 14 residues. V was pared by 0 bases and J by 7 bases, with 12 bases between. Germline values: CDR1 GTSNPN, CDR2 SVGIG (reference sequence).

The rearrangement links TRBV10-3 to TRBJ1-6; 9 bases agree with TRBD1. Germline V CDR1 and CDR2: ENHRY, SYGVKD. The CDR3 runs to 16 residues. The junction had 15 bases not matched to a gene; V was cut back by 11 bases and J by 7 bases. This chain's CDR3 is CASHGETGGKNSPLHF. The CDR3 DNA reads TGTGCCTCACACGGAGAGACAGGGGGGAAGAATTCACCCCTCCACTTT.

The chain combines TRBV19 with TRBJ2-2, with TRBD1 as a possible D gene (5 bases). The CDR3 runs 15 residues. Germline lookup yields CDR1 LNHDA and CDR2 SQIVND (reference sequence). V shed 3 bases and J shed 4 bases, with 12 bases lying between them. The CDR3 coding sequence is TGTGCCAGTAGTATTAGGCCAGGGCTCACCGGGGAGCTGTTTTTT. Translation: CASSIRPGLTGELFF.

This clone appeared once. The chain carries TRBV6-5 and TRBJ2-5; 7 nucleotides align to TRBD1. J lost 5 bases, V lost 6 bases, and 6 bases had no gene match. The CDR3 has 13 amino acids. The germline V gene encodes CDR1 MNHEY and CDR2 SVGAGI. The CDR3, as DNA: TGTGCCAGCAGCCCACAGGGGTTGGAGACCCAGTACTTC. It specifies CASSPQGLETQYF.

This clone was observed a few times. The V gene is TRBV28, the J gene TRBJ1-6, with 10 positions matching TRBD1. The CDR3 is 13 residues long. V shed 10 bases and J 8 bases; nucleotides not matched to a gene: 5. From germline, CDR1 is MDHEN and CDR2 SYDVKM. CDR3 region: CATPGTGDSPLHF. The CDR3 bases are TGTGCCACCCCCGGGACAGGGGATTCACCCCTCCACTTT.

V is TRBV21-1 and J is TRBJ1-3; the DNA was not used to check the table's D call, TRBD1. TRBV21-1 is a listed pseudogene. This CDR3 comprises 14 residues. Written as DNA, the CDR3 is TGTGCCAGCAGCACCTGGCAGGGTGGAAACACCATATATTTT. This codes for CASSTWQGGNTIYF.

In the case of this clone: The junction shows a germline mismatch at one end, possibly a read error. The chain carries TRBV15 and TRBJ1-6; D unclear. The CDR3 is 13 amino acids. CDR1 is LNHNV and CDR2 is YYDKDF in the germline V gene (reference sequence). The CDR3 loop reads CATRRGRGSPLHF. CDR3 nucleotides: TGTGCCACCAGGAGAGGGCGGGGTTCACCCCTCCACTTT.

The chain is built from TRBV3-1 (or the pseudogene TRBV3-2) and TRBJ1-1; TRBD1 aligns across 10 bases. Germline CDR1 and CDR2: LGHDT and YNNKEL (reference sequence). The trim removed 4 bases at V and 1 base at J, leaving 3 bases unmatched. The CDR3 sequence is 15 residues long. CDR3: CASSPWDRGNTEAFF. CDR3 DNA sequence: TGTGCCAGCAGCCCATGGGACAGGGGGAACACTGAAGCTTTCTTT.

CDR3 sequence reads: CASSEFGTSGDPFVQFF. The CDR3 coding sequence is TGTGCCAGCAGTGAATTCGGGACTAGCGGGGATCCATTTGTGCAGTTCTTC. The chain employs TRBV2 and TRBJ2-1, with 13 bases that match TRBD2. CDR1 and CDR2 from the germline V gene are SNHLY and FYNNEI. CDR3 length: 17 residues. Trimming cost V 2 bases and J 12 bases; bases outside gene matches: 13.

CDR3: CASSPNSPTSPLHF. Here the CDR3 DNA reads TGTGCCAGCAGCCCCAACAGTCCCACTTCACCCCTCCACTTT. The chain has TRBV9 and TRBJ1-6; unclear D gene. The CDR3 consists of 14 residues. V lost 4 bases to trimming and J lost 9 bases, with 14 bases between them. Germline loops: CDR1 SGDLS, CDR2 YYNGEE.

V usage is TRBV7-8 and J usage is TRBJ1-1, with 9 bases fitting TRBD1. Germline lookup yields CDR1 SGHVS and CDR2 FQNEAQ. The CDR3 has 14 amino acids. J was trimmed by 4 bases and V by 10 bases; bases with no gene match: 10. The CDR3 DNA reads as TGTGCCACCCAACCCGGGACAGGGACCACTGAAGCTTTCTTT. This translates into CATQPGTGTTEAFF.

The chain is built from TRBV14 and TRBJ2-7, with 9 bases aligning to TRBD1. The CDR3 runs to 16 residues. Trimming took 0 bases from V and 3 from J; bases not matched to a gene: 6. CDR1 SGHDN and CDR2 FVKESK come from the germline V gene. CDR3: CASSQDLGTGLYEQYF. The CDR3 region has the DNA TGTGCCAGCAGCCAAGACCTCGGGACAGGGCTCTACGAGCAGTACTTC. The full variable domain, rest sourced from reference TRBV14 and TRBJ2-7, is EAGVTQFPSHSVIEKGQTVTLRCDPISGHDNLYWYRRVMGKEIKFLLHFVKESKQDESGMPNNRFLAERTGGTYSTLKVQPAELEDSGVYFCASSQDLGTGLYEQYFGPGTRLTVT.

The gene calls are TRBV11-2 and TRBJ2-5; 10 bases align to TRBD1. The germline gives CDR1 SGHAT, CDR2 FQNNGV. Trimming removed 4 bases from V and 4 bases from J; junction bases left unmatched: 9. The CDR3 consists of 16 residues. CDR3 DNA: TGTGCCAGCAGCTCTGGGACAGGGGCGTCAATAGAGACCCAGTACTTC. Translated, it gives CASSSGTGASIETQYF.

V usage is TRBV2 and J usage is TRBJ2-7; TRBD1 might be the D (6 bases). Germline V CDR1 and CDR2: SNHLY, FYNNEI. The CDR3 extends over 12 amino acids. The V gene lost 6 bases and the J gene lost 4 bases, with 10 bases spanning the gap. The CDR3 bases are TGTGCCAGCAGCCCAGGGGTATACGAGCAGTACTTC. Translated, it gives CASSPGVYEQYF.

J is TRBJ1-5 and V is TRBV15, with D possibly being TRBD1 (5 bases). The V end lost 4 bases, the J end lost 5 bases, and 12 bases lay between the germline ends. The CDR3 is 14 amino acids. Per germline, CDR1 LNHNV and CDR2 YYDKDF (reference sequence). Here the CDR3 reads CATSTIWGDQPQHF. DNA for the CDR3: TGTGCCACCAGCACAATATGGGGCGATCAGCCCCAGCATTTT.

This chain uses TRBV2 with TRBJ2-7, with 16 bases that match TRBD2. This CDR3 has 18 amino acids. Germline trimming cut 5 bases from V and 4 bases from J; bases unmatched to any gene: 11. Germline V lookup: CDR1 SNHLY, CDR2 FYNNEI. This CDR3 is CASSPGLAGGPQVYEQYF. The CDR3 DNA follows: TGTGCCAGCAGTCCGGGACTAGCGGGGGGGCCCCAAGTGTACGAGCAGTACTTC.

This clone has just one count. This chain connects TRBV5-4 to TRBJ1-2; weak D call: TRBD1 (6 bases). The CDR3 has 17 amino acids. The germline V gene has CDR1 SGHNT and CDR2 YYREEE (reference sequence). Trimming left V 1 base short and J 1 base short, with 17 bases between. For the CDR3, the DNA is TGTGCCAGCAGCTTGAAGGAAGGGGGAATTTTTAACTATGGCTACACCTTC. This gives the protein CASSLKEGGIFNYGYTF. Complete variable domain (other parts from reference TRBV5-4 and TRBJ1-2): ETGVTQSPTHLIKTRGQQVTLRCSSQSGHNTVSWYQQALGQGPQFIFQYYREEENGRGNFPPRFSGLQFPNYSSELNVNALELDDSALYLCASSLKEGGIFNYGYTFGSGTRLTVV.

The chain uses TRBV5-5 and TRBJ2-1; D is unresolved. Germline V gene lookup returns CDR1 SGHKS and CDR2 YYEKEE (reference sequence). This CDR3 has 14 residues. Trimming took 0 bases from V and 6 from J, leaving 10 bases between them. CDR3 sequence (DNA): TGTGCCAGCAGCTTGGGAGGTATGGCCAATGAGCAGTTCTTC. The encoded protein is CASSLGGMANEQFF.

CDR3 sequence (DNA): TGCAGCGTTGACCTCCAGAGGACTAGCGGGGAAGAGTACTTC. Translated, it gives CSVDLQRTSGEEYF. V usage is TRBV29-1 and J usage is TRBJ2-5, with 12 positions matching TRBD2. Per germline, CDR1 SQVTM and CDR2 ANQGSEA. The junction had 11 bases not matched to a gene; V was cut back by 3 bases and J by 12 bases. The CDR3 spans 14 residues.

The CDR3 DNA is TGCGCCAGCAGCTTGGAGACAGGGTCCGGAAACACCATATATTTT. Translating gives CASSLETGSGNTIYF. This chain joins TRBV5-1 and TRBJ1-3; 7 bases agree with TRBD1. CDR1 is SGHRS, CDR2 YFSETQ, per germline. V shed 0 bases, J shed 4 bases, and the junction held 4 bases outside the gene matches. The CDR3 loop spans 15 amino acids.

The chain links TRBV29-1 to TRBJ2-7; 7 bases line up with TRBD1. J gave up 1 base and V 4 bases, and 7 bases lay outside the gene matches. Per the germline V gene, CDR1 is SQVTM and CDR2 is ANQGSEA. The CDR3 totals 14 residues. CDR3 residues: CSVVVQGVSYEQYF. The CDR3 nucleotides read TGCAGCGTTGTGGTTCAGGGGGTTTCCTACGAGCAGTACTTC.

There are a few counts of this clone. The rearrangement links TRBV24-1 to TRBJ1-2; weak D call: TRBD1 (5 bases). Trimming cost V 0 bases and J 3 bases, with 7 bases left between them. CDR1 and CDR2 from the germline V gene are KGHDR and SFDVKD. This CDR3 has 14 amino acids. The CDR3 reads CATSDLIGDYGYTF. The DNA for the CDR3 is TGTGCCACCAGTGATTTGATAGGGGACTATGGCTACACCTTC.

The chain employs TRBV5-1 and TRBJ1-1; 8 nucleotides line up with TRBD1. The CDR3 covers 17 residues. Germline CDR1 SGHRS, CDR2 YFSETQ. Losses at the gene ends were 0 bases for V and 1 base for J; bases not matched to a gene: 8. The DNA for the CDR3 is TGCGCCAGCAGCTTGGACCCAGGGGGCCGGGGGAACACTGAAGCTTTCTTT. It codes for CASSLDPGGRGNTEAFF.